This T cell receptor (beta chain) was documented in a study of vaccination effects on CD4 cells after COVID-19. Broader study findings: After vaccination, at late timepoints, clones induced by infection and by vaccine contracted markedly.

Clones were sequenced by immunoSEQ multiplex PCR, and TCRdb holds only the in-frame ones, with some missing. Seen here are roughly 35,000 clones, 66% observed once, and the top ten hold under 15%. From germline, CDR1 is SGHDT and CDR2 YYEEEE. The V and J ends lost 2 bases and 4 bases respectively, with 12 bases between them. This CDR3 spans 15 amino acids. With regard to this clone: Its antigen is still unknown.

After expansion with viral peptide pools in the ViraFEST assay, antigen-specific CD4+ T cells were sequenced. Culturing for nine to ten days preceded CD4+ T cell isolation. In the vaccine recipients, nucleocapsid antibodies were negative and there was no prior SARS-CoV-2 infection. V and J are TRBV5-6 and TRBJ2-2; D ambiguous. The sequences come from CD4+ T cells from PBMCs cultured with HCoV-OC43 spike peptides, collected before COVID-19 vaccination. Subset described: HCoV-OC43 spike overlapping peptide pool stimulation. This receptor was identified in a human donor who received a COVID-19 vaccine. The CDR3 loop is CASSFNLVPTGELFF. The CDR3 DNA is TGTGCCAGCAGCTTCAATCTAGTCCCCACCGGGGAGCTGTTTTTT.